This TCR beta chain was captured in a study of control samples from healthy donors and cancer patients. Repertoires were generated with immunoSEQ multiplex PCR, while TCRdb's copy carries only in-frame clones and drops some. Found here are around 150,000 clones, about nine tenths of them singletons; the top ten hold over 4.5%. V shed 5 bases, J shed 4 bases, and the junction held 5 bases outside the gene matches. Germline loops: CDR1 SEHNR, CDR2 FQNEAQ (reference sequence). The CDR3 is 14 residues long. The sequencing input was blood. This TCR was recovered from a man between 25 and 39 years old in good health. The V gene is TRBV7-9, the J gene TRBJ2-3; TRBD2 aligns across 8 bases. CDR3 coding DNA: TGTGCCAGCAGCCCGAAGACTAGCGCAGATACGCAGTATTTT. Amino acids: CASSPKTSADTQYF.